This section outlines one TCR beta chain sequence together with its context. No antigen is known for it. Use of 60 Vbeta and 13 Jbeta primers characterized the PCR. The data were produced by immunoSEQ multiplex PCR, yet TCRdb's version contains in-frame clones alone and is incomplete. The table for this sample gives over 75,000 clones. Germline values: CDR1 SGHKS, CDR2 YYEKEE (reference sequence). V gave up 6 bases and J gave up 8 bases; unmatched junction bases: 14. The CDR3 runs to 17 residues. This specimen comes from a study of cytomegalovirus exposure and HLA in healthy donors. As for the donors, each was a healthy bone marrow donor. Study-wide findings and caveats: A later analysis linked some 17,000 TCR beta sequences to HLA alleles at 0.05 false discovery rate.

This sequence was found in a man in his fifties in good health and CMV-seronegative. The chain has TRBV5-5 and TRBJ2-2; 12 nucleotides line up with TRBD2. Sequenced sample: PBMCs. In DNA, the CDR3 is TGTGCCAGCACCCAGACTAGCGGGGGAATTTTTTCGGGGGAGCTGTTTTTT. Its translation is CASTQTSGGIFSGELFF.